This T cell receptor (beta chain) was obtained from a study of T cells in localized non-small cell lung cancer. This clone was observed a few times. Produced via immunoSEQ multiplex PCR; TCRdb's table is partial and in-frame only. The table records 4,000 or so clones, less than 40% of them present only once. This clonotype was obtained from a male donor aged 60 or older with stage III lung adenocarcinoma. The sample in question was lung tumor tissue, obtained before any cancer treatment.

Written as DNA, the CDR3 is TGTGCCAGCAGTGCGGGACAGGATTATGGCTACACCTTC. It specifies CASSAGQDYGYTF. This chain connects TRBV2 to TRBJ1-2, with 8 bases that match TRBD1. The ends lost 4 bases at V and 5 bases at J; junction bases unmatched: 3. Germline CDR1 reads SNHLY; CDR2 reads FYNNEI. The CDR3 totals 13 residues.